The present T cell receptor (beta chain) was sequenced within a study of CD8+CD57+ T cells in acquired aplastic anemia. Study overall: Roughly 10.8 million reads were obtained on average for healthy donor CD4+ cells.

TCR beta VDJ and CDR3 profiles were obtained from a genomic DNA template. Each CDR3 protein is one row after TCRdb ran MiXCR on the reads. The sample carries about 190,000 distinct CDR3 sequences, approximately 49% recorded once. This CDR3 is built from 15 residues. In germline, CDR1 is MGHDK, CDR2 SYGVNS. V was trimmed by 0 bases and J by 7 bases, leaving 15 bases between them. The sample was sorted CD4+, CD8+, or CD8+CD57+ T cells (not recorded which) from PBMCs. The TCR originated in a human donor in good health, serving as a control. The chain carries TRBV25-1 and TRBJ1-2; D may be TRBD1 (5 bases). CDR3 residues: CASSEYGGLHSGYTF. CDR3 DNA: TGTGCCAGCAGTGAATATGGGGGACTACATTCTGGCTACACCTTC.